This TCR beta chain emerged from a study of cytomegalovirus exposure and HLA in healthy donors. Remarks on this clone: Its target is unknown.

60 Vbeta and 13 Jbeta primers were used in PCR. Per the study methods: A later analysis tallied approximately 78 million unique TCR beta chains, approximately 11 million of them shared. The table came from immunoSEQ multiplex PCR; TCRdb's copy has only in-frame clones and leaves some out. V and J calls and clone size follow that table, whereas D and trimming were derived from the DNA. The data hold around 180,000 clones, with about 81% observed a single time. The CDR3 length is 13 residues. Trimming took off 3 bases at V and 4 bases at J, with 10 bases between the two ends. The germline V gene has CDR1 SGHNT and CDR2 YYREEE (reference sequence). Study findings and constraints: Beyond CMV serostatus, there was no information to go on about immune exposure.

The clonotype originates from a man aged 18 to 30 in good health and CMV-seronegative. What was sequenced was PBMCs. The chain links TRBV5-4 to TRBJ1-2; no clear D. DNA for the CDR3: TGTGCCAGCAGCTCAGAGGGTAGCTATGGCTACACCTTC. It encodes CASSSEGSYGYTF.